Each of the 31 T cell receptor beta chains below was sequenced from the same sample in a study of T cells expressing NK-cell markers. TCRdb re-called the 5' RACE reads, yielding one record per CDR3 amino acid sequence without DNA. Listed are 450,000 to 600,000 distinct CDR3 sequences; around 3.3% falls within the top ten. The sequenced sample was blood T cells: a sorted CD56 or NKG2C T cell subset, CD4+ or CD8+ T cells, or bulk PBMC T cells (not recorded which). These receptors were obtained from a man between 18 and 35 years old in good health.

The CDR3 sequence is CAISESKDSRPQHF. The chain carries TRBV10-3 and TRBJ1-5; absent DNA, TCRdb's TRBD1 call cannot be checked. Germline-derived CDR1 and CDR2 are ENHRY and SYGVKD. The CDR3 extends over 14 amino acids.

The chain combines TRBV12-3 or TRBV12-4 with TRBJ2-3; there is no DNA to check the TCRdb D call of TRBD1. CDR3 length: 14 amino acids. CDR3 residues: CASSFGGEPDTQYF.

The chain carries TRBV10-3 and TRBJ2-7. The CDR3 is 14 amino acids. CDR1 and CDR2 from the germline V gene are ENHRY and SYGVKD. CDR3 in amino acids: CAISEEAVSWEQYF.

This chain's CDR3 is CASSYGSFEQYF. The J gene is TRBJ2-7, the V gene TRBV6-2 or TRBV6-3. The germline CDR1 and CDR2 sequences are MNHEY and SVGEGT. The CDR3 loop spans 12 amino acids.

The chain employs TRBV11-2 and TRBJ2-4; no DNA is available, so the TRBD2 call from TCRdb remains unchecked. Germline CDR1 reads SGHAT; CDR2 reads FQNNGV. This CDR3 has 19 residues. The chain's CDR3 is CASSLEALAGGLAKNIQYF.

The chain links TRBV28 to TRBJ2-1; TCRdb returns TRBD2, unconfirmable since there is no DNA. This CDR3 region has 15 residues. CDR1 MDHEN and CDR2 SYDVKM come from the germline V gene. The CDR3 here is CASRPGLAGSYEQFF.

The genes are TRBV5-1 and TRBJ2-1; TCRdb names TRBD2, which stays unverified in the absence of DNA. CDR3 length: 14 residues. Germline CDR1 and CDR2: SGHRS and YFSETQ. The CDR3 loop reads CASSLGRRSGEQFF.

V is TRBV12-3 or TRBV12-4 and J is TRBJ2-3. This CDR3 is built from 15 residues. The CDR3 sequence is CASSLVGSVFDTQYF.

The V gene is TRBV11-1, the J gene TRBJ2-1. Germline V lookup: CDR1 SGHAT, CDR2 FQDESV (reference sequence). The CDR3 is 14 amino acids. This CDR3 is CASSRSTSYNEQFF.

The chain links TRBV7-9 to TRBJ1-6. The CDR3 sequence is 12 residues long. CDR1 is SEHNR, CDR2 FQNEAQ, per germline (reference sequence). CDR3 loop: CASSLGSPPLHF.

The chain's CDR3 is CASSVGGSGSGTQYF. This rearrangement joins TRBV9 to TRBJ2-3; no DNA is available, so the TRBD2 call from TCRdb remains unchecked. In germline, CDR1 is SGDLS, CDR2 YYNGEE. The CDR3 loop spans 15 amino acids.

The chain combines TRBV20-1 with TRBJ2-2; TCRdb names TRBD1, which stays unverified in the absence of DNA. The CDR3 loop spans 15 amino acids. Germline CDR1 reads DFQATT; CDR2 reads SNEGSKA (reference sequence). This CDR3 reads CSARDRGLPGGELFF.

The rearrangement links TRBV29-1 to TRBJ1-2. The CDR3 extends over 15 amino acids. CDR1 and CDR2 from the germline V gene are SQVTM and ANQGSEA. The CDR3 region is CSVPPRGEGDYGYTF.

V usage is TRBV10-3 and J usage is TRBJ2-5; TCRdb proposes TRBD2, but this gene call is untestable without DNA. CDR1 and CDR2 from the germline V gene are ENHRY and SYGVKD. The length of the CDR3 is 14 residues. CDR3 protein: CAISEGMGPETQYF.

The chain combines TRBV6-2 or TRBV6-3 with TRBJ2-1; the D call of TRBD1 rests on TCRdb alone, since no DNA is present to check it. This CDR3 is built from 16 residues. Germline V gene lookup returns CDR1 MNHEY and CDR2 SVGEGT. CDR3 loop: CASSVRRDRGYNEQFF.

V and J are TRBV2 and TRBJ2-2; TCRdb's D call, TRBD2, is unchecked because there is no DNA. This CDR3 has 15 residues. Germline CDR1 is SNHLY and CDR2 is FYNNEI. The CDR3 sequence: CASMGTSAGTGELFF.

The chain carries TRBV10-3 and TRBJ2-5; TCRdb names TRBD2, which stays unverified in the absence of DNA. This CDR3 has 14 residues. CDR1 ENHRY and CDR2 SYGVKD come from the germline V gene. The CDR3 region is CATLSTSGKETQYF.

This rearrangement joins TRBV20-1 to TRBJ2-3; TCRdb names TRBD1, which stays unverified in the absence of DNA. This CDR3 has 17 residues. Germline V gives CDR1 DFQATT, CDR2 SNEGSKA (reference sequence). CDR3 sequence reads: CSASGFAGGRGADTQYF.

The chain joins TRBV7-3 to TRBJ2-1; the D call of TRBD1 rests on TCRdb alone, since no DNA is present to check it. The CDR3 is 14 amino acids. CDR1 SGHTA and CDR2 FQGTGA come from the germline V gene. The CDR3: CASRFPGPLNEQFF.

V and J are TRBV7-2 and TRBJ2-5; TCRdb picks TRBD2, but there is no DNA to check that call. The V gene's germline CDR1 is SGHTA and CDR2 FQGNSA. The CDR3 is 16 residues long. CDR3 in amino acids: CASSLAAAGEWETQYF.

The chain links TRBV7-2 to TRBJ2-7; the D call of TRBD1 rests on TCRdb alone, since no DNA is present to check it. The CDR3 consists of 15 residues. Germline values: CDR1 SGHTA, CDR2 FQGNSA. The CDR3 loop is CASSAHRGGVYEQYF. Full variable domain (rest looked up from reference TRBV7-2 and TRBJ2-7): GAGVSQSPSNKVTEKGKDVELRCDPISGHTALYWYRQSLGQGLEFLIYFQGNSAPDKSGLPSDRFSAERTGGSVSTLTIQRTQQEDSAVYLCASSAHRGGVYEQYFGPGTRLTVT.

The gene calls are TRBV12-3 or TRBV12-4 and TRBJ1-5; TCRdb reports TRBD1, a call that lacks DNA to check it against. The CDR3 has 15 residues. CDR3 region: CASIKTGGRGQPQHF.

V is TRBV12-3 or TRBV12-4 and J is TRBJ1-4; TCRdb's assignment of TRBD1 cannot be checked, as there is no DNA. The CDR3 is 18 amino acids. The chain's CDR3 is CASSSLSGDIATNEKLFF.

V is TRBV12-3 or TRBV12-4 and J is TRBJ1-5. The CDR3 runs 15 residues. The CDR3 is CASNQGGFGNQPQHF.

The V gene is TRBV20-1, the J gene TRBJ2-7; with no DNA, the TCRdb D assignment of TRBD2 cannot be verified. The CDR3 extends over 15 amino acids. The germline CDR1 and CDR2 sequences are DFQATT and SNEGSKA (reference sequence). The CDR3 is CSAVLAGGLGGEQYF.

The CDR3 sequence: CASSINRGRGTRGSSNQPQHF. The J gene is TRBJ1-5, the V gene TRBV6-4; without DNA, the TCRdb call of TRBD1 cannot be checked. CDR3 length equals 21 residues. Germline V gene data show CDR1 as MRHNA and CDR2 as SNTAGT.

The chain couples TRBV27 to TRBJ1-2; the D call of TRBD1 rests on TCRdb alone, since no DNA is present to check it. Germline V gene sequence: CDR1 MNHEY, CDR2 SMNVEV (reference sequence). The CDR3 has 16 amino acids. The CDR3 spells CASSPGTGGGGHGYTF.

The CDR3 spells CSVVPSNNEQFF. The chain recombines TRBV29-1 with TRBJ2-1; without DNA, the TCRdb call of TRBD1 cannot be checked. CDR1 is SQVTM and CDR2 is ANQGSEA in the germline V gene. The CDR3 is made up of 12 amino acids.

The rearrangement uses TRBV20-1 and TRBJ2-7; checking the TCRdb D call of TRBD1 is not possible without DNA. The germline gives CDR1 DFQATT, CDR2 SNEGSKA (reference sequence). The CDR3 length is 13 residues. CDR3: CSARRGQGSEQYF.

This chain connects TRBV10-1 to TRBJ2-2; lacking DNA, the TRBD1 call made by TCRdb goes unchecked. The CDR3 covers 14 residues. From germline, CDR1 is WNHNN and CDR2 SYGVQD (reference sequence). The CDR3 sequence is CASSDNRATGELFF.

J is TRBJ2-5 and V is TRBV24-1. The CDR3 has 14 amino acids. Germline lookup yields CDR1 KGHDR and CDR2 SFDVKD. The CDR3 sequence: CATSDLGQEETQYF.